The 31 T cell receptor beta chains in this list originate from one sample, sequenced in a study of glioma-infiltrating T cells. The iRepertoire nested amplicon-rescue multiplex PCR amplified TCR alpha and beta CDR3s from RNA. TCRdb fed the multiplex PCR reads into MiXCR, producing one record per CDR3 protein. The table has around 44,000 distinct CDR3 sequences, about a fifth seen once; the top ten hold almost 6.5%. The sample was glioma tissue, nonneoplastic brain tissue, or PBMCs (not recorded which). The receptors derive from a human donor with low-grade glioma or glioblastoma, undergoing nonglioma brain surgery, or in good health (not recorded which).

This clonotype was counted at least ten times. The chain links TRBV2 to TRBJ1-2; TRBD1 aligns across 7 bases. The V gene end was trimmed by 9 bases and the J gene end by 2 bases; junction bases not matched to a gene: 3. This CDR3 is built from 12 residues. In germline, CDR1 is SNHLY, CDR2 FYNNEI. DNA of the CDR3: TGTGCCAGTGGGACAGCAAACTATGGCTACACCTTC. It translates to CASGTANYGYTF.

With respect to this clonotype: Sequence at one end of the junction differs from germline and may be a read error. The V gene is TRBV6-5, the J gene TRBJ1-5; TRBD1 might be the D (6 bases). This CDR3 has 17 amino acids. Germline CDR1 is MNHEY and CDR2 is SVGAGI. The CDR3 DNA is TGTGCCAGCAGCCCTGCGACAGGTTCCTATAGCAATCGGCCCCAGCATTTT. Its translation: CASSPATGSYSNRPQHF.

This clonotype was counted many times. The chain combines TRBV20-1 with TRBJ2-7; 9 nucleotides agree with TRBD2. Germline V gene data show CDR1 as DFQATT and CDR2 as SNEGSKA (reference sequence). Trimming cost V 5 bases and J 6 bases; bases outside gene matches: 11. The CDR3 runs to 14 residues. The CDR3 here is CSAFTAGGPGEQYF. The DNA for the CDR3 is TGCAGTGCTTTTACCGCGGGAGGGCCGGGCGAGCAGTACTTC.

This clonotype was detected many times. V and J are TRBV7-8 and TRBJ1-1; possible D gene TRBD1, 6 bases. The CDR3 contains 17 residues. Trimming left V 5 bases short and J 1 base short, with 20 bases between. The germline CDR1 and CDR2 sequences are SGHVS and FQNEAQ. The CDR3 sequence: CASSQWTAPGRNTEAFF. The CDR3 nucleotides read TGTGCCAGCAGCCAGTGGACAGCACCGGGGAGGAACACTGAAGCTTTCTTT. Together with reference TRBV7-8 and TRBJ1-1, the CDR3 gives the full variable domain: GAGVSQSPRYKVAKRGQDVALRCDPISGHVSLFWYQQALGQGPEFLTYFQNEAQLDKSGLPSDRFFAERPEGSVSTLKIQRTQQEDSAVYLCASSQWTAPGRNTEAFFGQGTRLTVV.

This clonotype came up a few times. V is TRBV29-1 and J is TRBJ2-7; weak D call: TRBD2 (6 bases). Germline assignment: CDR1 SQVTM and CDR2 ANQGSEA. Trimming stripped 2 bases from V and 5 bases from J, with 19 bases between. The CDR3 runs to 15 residues. The CDR3 nucleotides read TGCAGCGTTGAACGGCTAGCGTACAATTGGAACGAGCAGTACTTC. Translated, it gives CSVERLAYNWNEQYF.

This clonotype has a count of ten or more. J is TRBJ1-1 and V is TRBV15; D call uncertain. The germline CDR1 and CDR2 sequences are LNHNV and YYDKDF (reference sequence). This CDR3 has 17 residues. V was shortened by 0 bases and J by 4 bases, with 18 bases between the two germline ends. CDR3 amino acids: CATSRDWRGLRTTEAFF. The CDR3 bases are TGTGCCACCAGCAGAGATTGGAGAGGACTAAGGACCACTGAAGCTTTCTTT. The full variable domain, rest sourced from reference TRBV15 and TRBJ1-1, is DAMVIQNPRYQVTQFGKPVTLSCSQTLNHNVMYWYQQKSSQAPKLLFHYYDKDFNNEADTPDNFQSRRPNTSFCFLDIRSPGLGDTAMYLCATSRDWRGLRTTEAFFGQGTRLTVV.

The chain joins TRBV12-3 or TRBV12-4 to TRBJ2-3, with D unresolved. The CDR3 consists of 16 residues. The V gene lost 1 base and the J gene lost 3 bases, with 14 bases spanning the gap. This CDR3 reads CASSLGKGKATDTQYF. As DNA, the CDR3 is TGTGCCAGCAGTTTAGGAAAAGGGAAGGCGACAGATACGCAGTATTTT.

In this sample, this clonotype turned up many times. CDR3 region: CASSRGLAGDEQFF. The CDR3 DNA follows: TGTGCCAGCAGCCGGGGACTAGCGGGAGATGAGCAGTTCTTC. The V and J genes are TRBV6-1 and TRBJ2-1; 14 bases line up with TRBD2. V was clipped by 6 bases and J by 8 bases; unmatched bases: 3. From germline, CDR1 is MNHNS and CDR2 SASEGT. This CDR3 spans 14 amino acids.

This clonotype was picked up many times. The V call is TRBV10-3, the J call TRBJ2-1, with a weak D call TRBD1 (6 bases). CDR3 length: 15 amino acids. V gave up 6 bases and J gave up 5 bases, with 17 bases separating them. CDR1 and CDR2 (germline): ENHRY, SYGVKD. CDR3 protein: CAIRSRQDLHNEQFF. The CDR3 DNA reads TGTGCCATCAGGAGCCGACAGGATCTTCACAATGAGCAGTTCTTC.

This clonotype came up once. V gene TRBV29-1 combines with J gene TRBJ1-1; D unclear. The V gene lost 5 bases and the J gene lost 7 bases, with 8 bases spanning the gap. Germline assignment: CDR1 SQVTM and CDR2 ANQGSEA. The CDR3 runs to 10 residues. Here the CDR3 reads CSVHPFEAFF. For the CDR3, the DNA is TGCAGCGTTCACCCCTTTGAAGCTTTCTTT.

This clonotype was seen repeatedly, ten times or more. The V gene is TRBV7-2, the J gene TRBJ2-7, with D unresolved. Germline assignment: CDR1 SGHTA and CDR2 FQGNSA. The CDR3 contains 13 residues. Trimming took off 5 bases at V and 0 bases at J, with 8 bases between the two ends. CDR3 nucleotides: TGTGCCAGCAGCCCGGTAGGCTCCTACGAGCAGTACTTC. This translates into CASSPVGSYEQYF.

A single count supports this clonotype. The chain has TRBV7-9 and TRBJ1-5; D not certain. This CDR3 comprises 13 residues. Trimming shortened V by 0 bases and J by 15 bases, and 15 bases separated the two germline ends. Germline CDR1 SEHNR, CDR2 FQNEAQ (reference sequence). CDR3 sequence reads: CASSLAGDEPTHF. The CDR3 DNA sequence: TGTGCCAGCAGCTTAGCCGGAGATGAGCCCACGCATTTT.

This clonotype was seen at least ten times. The V call is TRBV2, the J call TRBJ2-7; D is unresolved. V lost 6 bases and J lost 0, with 3 bases in between. Germline assignment: CDR1 SNHLY and CDR2 FYNNEI. This CDR3 contains 11 residues. CDR3 sequence (DNA): TGTGCCAGCAGCCCCTCCTACGAGCAGTACTTC. Its protein product is CASSPSYEQYF. The variable domain in full, completed from reference TRBV2 and TRBJ2-7, reads EPEVTQTPSHQVTQMGQEVILRCVPISNHLYFYWYRQILGQKVEFLVSFYNNEISEKSEIFDDQFSVERPDGSNFTLKIRSTKLEDSAMYFCASSPSYEQYFGPGTRLTVT.

The sample holds many counts of this clonotype. The chain links TRBV7-2 to TRBJ2-3, with 7 bases fitting TRBD1. With V trimmed by 4 bases and J by 1 base, 2 bases remained unmatched. CDR1 and CDR2 from the germline V gene are SGHTA and FQGNSA. The CDR3 runs 14 residues. The CDR3 region is CASSYTGGTDTQYF. The CDR3 DNA is TGTGCCAGCAGCTATACAGGGGGCACAGATACGCAGTATTTT. Filled out from reference TRBV7-2 and TRBJ2-3, the complete variable domain reads GAGVSQSPSNKVTEKGKDVELRCDPISGHTALYWYRQSLGQGLEFLIYFQGNSAPDKSGLPSDRFSAERTGGSVSTLTIQRTQQEDSAVYLCASSYTGGTDTQYFGPGTRLTVL.

This clonotype was counted many times. The chain is built from TRBV28 and TRBJ1-1; no clear D. V lost 5 bases, J lost 5 bases, and 9 bases lay in between. The CDR3 is made up of 12 amino acids. The germline V gene encodes CDR1 MDHEN and CDR2 SYDVKM. The CDR3 here is CASSIGRTEAFF. The DNA for the CDR3 is TGTGCCAGCAGTATCGGCCGAACTGAAGCTTTCTTT.

This clonotype came up many times. The chain uses TRBV7-2 and TRBJ2-5, with 9 bases fitting TRBD2. The CDR3 covers 16 residues. The germline V gene has CDR1 SGHTA and CDR2 FQGNSA. After removal of 1 base from V and 1 base from J, the junction contained 4 bases not matched to a gene. CDR3 sequence: CASSLGTSGPQETQYF. CDR3 nucleotides: TGTGCCAGCAGCTTAGGAACTAGCGGGCCCCAAGAGACCCAGTACTTC.

The J gene is TRBJ2-1, the V gene TRBV9; 7 positions agree with TRBD1. Trimming removed 0 bases from V and 8 bases from J; junction bases left unmatched: 5. Germline V gene data show CDR1 as SGDLS and CDR2 as YYNGEE. This CDR3 comprises 14 residues. CDR3 region: CASSVAYRGDEQFF. The CDR3 nucleotides read TGTGCCAGCAGCGTAGCGTACAGGGGTGATGAGCAGTTCTTC.

Many counts were recorded for this clonotype. The CDR3: CSARGTDSTDTQYF. The CDR3 DNA reads as TGCAGTGCTAGAGGGACGGACAGCACAGATACGCAGTATTTT. The J gene is TRBJ2-3, the V gene TRBV20-1; D unclear. The germline CDR1 and CDR2 sequences are DFQATT and SNEGSKA (reference sequence). The CDR3 loop spans 14 amino acids. The V end lost 1 base, the J end lost 0 bases, and 8 bases lay between the germline ends.

This clonotype occurred many times. The chain carries TRBV19 and TRBJ1-1; no clear D. V lost 3 bases and J 1 base, leaving 6 bases between the germline ends. CDR3 size: 13 residues. Germline V gene sequence: CDR1 LNHDA, CDR2 SQIVND (reference sequence). The DNA for the CDR3 is TGTGCCAGTAGTATTTGGGGGAACACTGAAGCTTTCTTT. This codes for CASSIWGNTEAFF. The full variable domain, completed using reference TRBV19 and TRBJ1-1, is DGGITQSPKYLFRKEGQNVTLSCEQNLNHDAMYWYRQDPGQGLRLIYYSQIVNDFQKGDIAEGYSVSREKKESFPLTVTSAQKNPTAFYLCASSIWGNTEAFFGQGTRLTVV.

This chain uses TRBV5-1 with TRBJ2-7; D ambiguous. This CDR3 spans 14 amino acids. Germline CDR1 is SGHRS and CDR2 is YFSETQ. V was cut by 0 bases and J by 2 bases, with 9 bases left in between. The chain's CDR3 is CASSLDGSPYEQYF. CDR3 coding DNA: TGCGCCAGCAGCTTGGACGGAAGTCCCTACGAGCAGTACTTC.

This clonotype was seen many times. The chain is built from TRBV14 and TRBJ1-6; 8 bases agree with TRBD1. The germline CDR1 and CDR2 sequences are SGHDN and FVKESK. V lost 0 bases to trimming and J lost 7 bases; unmatched junction nucleotides: 11. The CDR3 extends over 18 amino acids. The CDR3 protein is CASSQDGDRWNWNSPLHF. The CDR3 DNA follows: TGTGCCAGCAGCCAAGATGGGGACAGGTGGAACTGGAATTCACCCCTCCACTTT.

This clonotype appeared many times. The gene calls are TRBV28 and TRBJ1-1, with 7 bases matching TRBD1. The CDR3 runs 15 residues. The V gene's germline CDR1 is MDHEN and CDR2 SYDVKM. The V gene end was trimmed by 1 base and the J gene end by 5 bases; junction bases not matched to a gene: 7. In nucleotides, the CDR3 is TGTGCCAGCAGTTTATATCCTGCGGACAGGACTGAAGCTTTCTTT. As protein: CASSLYPADRTEAFF. The variable domain in full, with the rest retrieved from reference TRBV28 and TRBJ1-1, is DVKVTQSSRYLVKRTGEKVFLECVQDMDHENMFWYRQDPGLGLRLIYFSYDVKMKEKGDIPEGYSVSREKKERFSLILESASTNQTSMYLCASSLYPADRTEAFFGQGTRLTVV.

This clonotype was detected many times. The CDR3 is CASSTRQGGTEAFF. In nucleotides, the CDR3 is TGTGCCAGCAGCACAAGACAGGGCGGTACTGAAGCTTTCTTT. This sequence joins TRBV5-4 and TRBJ1-1; 7 bases align to TRBD1. Trimming took 4 bases from V and 5 from J; bases not matched to a gene: 8. CDR1 and CDR2 from the germline V gene are SGHNT and YYREEE (reference sequence). The CDR3 runs 14 residues.

In this sample, this clonotype turned up many times. The CDR3 sequence: CASSPRSDTEAFF. The CDR3 DNA sequence: TGTGCCAGCAGCCCCCGTTCGGACACTGAAGCTTTCTTT. The chain is built from TRBV7-3 and TRBJ1-1; D gene unclear. The ends were cut back, 5 bases at V and 3 bases at J, with 10 bases in the middle. This CDR3 is built from 13 residues. Germline loops: CDR1 SGHTA, CDR2 FQGTGA.

This clonotype was picked up many times. J is TRBJ2-5 and V is TRBV20-1, with D tentatively TRBD2 (6 bases). Trimming removed 6 bases from V and 5 bases from J, with 16 bases in between. Germline-derived CDR1 and CDR2 are DFQATT and SNEGSKA (reference sequence). There are 13 residues in the CDR3. CDR3 in amino acids: CSAPSGVWETQYF. The CDR3 DNA is TGCAGTGCCCCCTCGGGGGTGTGGGAGACCCAGTACTTC.

This clonotype was detected many times. V is TRBV27 and J is TRBJ1-1, with 7 bases identical to TRBD1. V lost 4 bases and J lost 5; bases outside the gene matches: 19. The CDR3 totals 18 residues. Germline V lookup: CDR1 MNHEY, CDR2 SMNVEV (reference sequence). The CDR3 region is CASSSTENRGQFLTEAFF. CDR3 DNA: TGTGCCAGCAGTTCGACAGAGAACAGGGGCCAATTTTTAACTGAAGCTTTCTTT.

This clonotype has ten or more counts. V gene TRBV6-2 or TRBV6-3 combines with J gene TRBJ2-3; D ambiguous. Between the trimmed V and J ends, which lost 4 bases and 0 bases, there was a span of 14 bases. This CDR3 has 16 residues. The germline CDR1 and CDR2 sequences are MNHEY and SVGEGT. CDR3 amino acids: CASSFKGLISTDTQYF. In DNA form, the CDR3 reads TGTGCCAGCAGTTTTAAGGGCCTAATTAGCACAGATACGCAGTATTTT.

This clonotype was seen ten or more times. The chain couples TRBV7-2 to TRBJ1-2; tentatively, D is TRBD1 (6 bases). V was clipped by 8 bases and J by 6 bases, with 25 bases between them. The CDR3 has 16 residues. Germline V gives CDR1 SGHTA, CDR2 FQGNSA. The CDR3 DNA reads TGTGCCAGCGCCGATGGACAGCCGATCCACCCCGATGGCTACACCTTC. Protein: CASADGQPIHPDGYTF.

The table lists this clonotype with many counts. V and J are TRBV19 and TRBJ1-5, with a possible D match to TRBD1 (5 bases). This CDR3 has 17 amino acids. Germline lookup yields CDR1 LNHDA and CDR2 SQIVND (reference sequence). Deletions cut 6 bases from V and 1 base from J, with 19 bases between. CDR3 in amino acids: CASSTPREGLSNQPQHF. In DNA, the CDR3 is TGTGCCAGTAGCACCCCCAGGGAGGGATTGAGCAATCAGCCCCAGCATTTT.

The chain recombines TRBV4-1 with TRBJ1-2, with 9 bases matching TRBD1. The V gene's germline CDR1 is MGHRA and CDR2 YSYEKL. The CDR3 contains 15 residues. The CDR3 sequence: CVSSREPRQGGDYTF. The CDR3, as DNA: TGCGTTAGCAGTCGGGAGCCGAGACAGGGGGGAGACTACACCTTC.

With regard to this clonotype: A much larger clone sits a single nucleotide away, making a read error possible. The gene calls are TRBV20-1 and TRBJ1-2; D might be TRBD1 (5 bases). Germline CDR1 and CDR2: DFQATT and SNEGSKA (reference sequence). V shed 6 bases and J shed 1 base, with 15 bases lying between them. This CDR3 is built from 14 residues. CDR3 sequence (DNA): TGCAGTGCCGCAAAAGGGGACGGTAACTATGGCTACACCTTC. It yields the protein CSAAKGDGNYGYTF.